The entry below gives a single TCR beta chain sequence along with its context. Its antigen is currently unknown. The entry originates in a study of beta chain features in type 1 diabetes. Findings and caveats of the study: All four CD4+ subsets from Type 1 diabetes patients carried moderately but significantly shorter TCRB CDR3s.

The whole isolated RNA underwent reverse transcription, so sequencing captured expressed TCRB transcripts. The method was immunoSEQ multiplex PCR; TCRdb's version includes in-frame clones alone and lacks a portion of them. Of 900,000 or so clones in the sample, under 20% were seen once. What was sequenced was naive CD4+ T cells from blood. The clonotype originates from a woman aged 18 to 35 in good health.

CDR3 sequence (DNA): TGTGCCAGCAGCCTATACAGGGGGCACGAGCAGTACTTC. Protein product: CASSLYRGHEQYF. The genes are TRBV7-3 and TRBJ2-7, with 9 bases matching TRBD1. Per germline, CDR1 SGHTA and CDR2 FQGTGA. This CDR3 contains 13 residues. Trimming removed 5 bases from V and 5 bases from J; junction bases left unmatched: 4.